This T cell receptor beta chain was recorded in a study of CD8+ T cells in alopecia areata (dated by TCRdb to about 2018). About the full investigation: The treated patients took part in an open-label pilot trial in which moderate-to-severe alopecia areata was treated with oral tofacitinib at 5 to 10 mg twice daily. RNA was obtained with the PAXgene miRNA kit for fixed scalp, the miRNeasy kit for PBMCs, and the RNeasy kit for mouse skin. The study used high-throughput TCRbeta sequencing to examine T cell clonal expansion in alopecia areata, in both the C3H/HeJ mouse model and human patients. In treated patients, disease severity was measured using the SALT score, which gives the percentage of scalp surface area affected. Scalp clonality was compared across normal scalp (n=4), patchy alopecia areata scalp (n=8), and alopecia totalis/universalis scalp (n=8). Tofacitinib was administered for 6 to 18 months, and 6 months of follow-up off drug were then conducted to assess delayed response and recurrence. On the human side, TCRbeta sequencing was run on scalp tissue and on sorted CD4+ and CD8+ peripheral blood T cells from healthy controls and from alopecia areata patients with either patchy or totalis/universalis disease. immunoSEQ multiplex PCR using 35 Vbeta forward primers and 13 Jbeta reverse primers was used to amplify TCRbeta CDR3 regions. Patients on tofacitinib were biopsied at baseline and after 4 and 24 weeks of treatment, and several of the patients also had a later scalp biopsy.

Libraries came from the immunoSEQ multiplex PCR assay. RNA was extracted from all samples and reverse transcribed into cDNA as template for TCR sequencing. First-strand cDNA was synthesized with SuperScript III using a 2:1 mix of oligo-dT and random hexamers. A synthetic immune receptor repertoire was used to gauge amplification bias, and whatever bias remained was removed computationally. As for the original processing: After raw reads were preprocessed to remove errors, the CDR3 was defined following IMGT conventions as running from the conserved cysteine to phenylalanine. To get clonality, Shannon entropy was normalized by log2 of the number of productive unique TCRs and the result was subtracted from 1. CD4 or CD8 identity of scalp clones was inferred by cross-referencing scalp TCRbeta sequences with sorted blood CD4 and CD8 repertoires. Sourced from immuneACCESS, this table was stored by TCRdb with only in-frame sequences that have V and J called. A share of the clones is absent; for the studies checked, an unresolved V gene accounts for under half, and the remainder has no known explanation. The DNA was the basis for D and trimming; V, J and clone size are from that table. In this sample the table shows hundreds of thousands of clones, roughly 60% of which occur a single time. The top ten constitute more than 1.5% of the sample.

Comments on this clone: Its antigen is not yet known. No base quality information exists; no much larger clone differs at one position.

The time point label, read with the paper, signifies: 24 weeks on oral tofacitinib. The sample's treatment or condition label is to be understood as: oral pan-JAK inhibitor, 5-10 mg twice daily. Peripheral blood and lesional scalp punch biopsies were obtained from patients with alopecia areata. PBMCs were isolated by density centrifugation and stained for CD3, CD4 and CD8, after which CD4+ and CD8+ T cells were sorted on a FACSAria. Overall study outcomes, separate from this receptor: Unlike mouse skin, where gammadelta T cells dominate, normal human skin contains resident alphabeta T cells that get sequenced too, which complicates analysis of the scalp TCR repertoire. Because the treated cohort was small and included a single nonresponder, larger studies are needed to assess links between baseline CD8+ expansion and response. Compared with normal scalp, lesional scalp had higher clonality and more expanded CD8+ clones, particularly in alopecia totalis/universalis, a pattern that suggests antigenic drive. Many expanded lesional clones persisted in scalp and blood during tofacitinib treatment, which may partly explain relapse after stopping treatment. Shared TCR sequences between patients were less evident than in mice, which may be partly attributable to HLA diversity in the patient population. Tofacitinib significantly lowered scalp clonality and the number of expanded CD8+ clones among the top 100 scalp clones.

The clonotype comes from a human donor with alopecia areata. The sample consisted of CD4+ T cells sorted from blood, taken at week 24, from a patient treated with tofacitinib.

The DNA sequence is TGCGCCAGCAGCACGACTTATCTCAGCTCCTACAATGAGCAGTTCTTC. Its protein reads: CASSTTYLSSYNEQFF. Rearrangement joined TRBV5-1 to TRBJ2-1; confidence is insufficient to name the D gene. CDR1 and CDR2, per the germline V gene, are SGHRS and YFSETQ. V is shortened by 4 bases, J by 0 bases, and the region joining them spans 14 bases. There are 16 amino acids in the CDR3, from cysteine to phenylalanine inclusive. Only the CDR3 region is kept as DNA, spanning 48 bases read in frame from base 1.